A selection of T cell receptor beta chains follows, all from one sample in a study of yellow fever vaccine responses in identical twins. TCRdb re-analysed the RT-PCR reads in MiXCR, keeping a single row per CDR3 protein. In the table there are over 1,000 distinct CDR3 sequences, 70% to 85% of which are singletons. Sequencing was performed on T cells from blood (PBMCs), unsorted or a sorted subset (not recorded which), taken before or after yellow fever vaccination (not recorded which). The receptors come from a female donor who received the yellow fever vaccine. CDR3s include the opening cysteine and the closing phenylalanine or tryptophan. A D gene is named only where the DNA matches it firmly. Some rows mark clone size as missing; the rest say once, few, many or name a class of expanded clone.

>TRBJ2-2|.|15|TRBD1|TRBV14
TGTGCCAGCAAGTCGGGACAGGGCACCACCGGGGAGCTGTTTTTT
CASKSGQGTTGELFF
>TRBJ1-2|hyperexpanded|16|.|TRBV6-5
TGTGCCAGCAGTTACTCGACTGGGGTAGGGAGCTATGGCTACACCTTC
CASSYSTGVGSYGYTF
>TRBJ1-1|once|13|TRBD1|TRBV10-3
TGTGCCATCAGTGAGTCGACAGGGTGGGAAGCTTTCTTT
CAISESTGWEAFF
>TRBJ2-3|.|17|TRBD2|TRBV15
TGTGCCACCAGCAGACAGCCCCTCGCGGGAGGAACAGATACGCAGTATTTT
CATSRQPLAGGTDTQYF
>TRBJ2-2|.|17|TRBD2|TRBV15
TGTGCCACCAGCAGGGGACGCGGGGGTACGAACACCGGGGAGCTGTTTTTT
CATSRGRGGTNTGELFF
>TRBJ1-2|large|12|.|TRBV6-1
TGTGCCAGCAGTCTGGGGGGCGAGGGCTACACCTTC
CASSLGGEGYTF
>TRBJ1-1|few|15|TRBD1|TRBV4-1
TGCGCCAGCAGCAAAACAGGGGATGGGAACACTGAAGCTTTCTTT
CASSKTGDGNTEAFF
>TRBJ2-1|.|15|.|TRBV10-1
TGCGCCAGCAGTGAACGTCGACCGGGGGAGAATGAGCAGTTCTTC
CASSERRPGENEQFF
>TRBJ2-5|.|11|.|TRBV9
TGTGCCAGCAGCGTAGATGGGACCCAGTACTTC
CASSVDGTQYF
>TRBJ2-1|.|14|.|TRBV7-3
TGTGCCAGCAGCTTGTACGGGATCTACAATGAGCAGTTCTTC
CASSLYGIYNEQFF
>TRBJ2-1|.|17|TRBD2|TRBV6-4
TGTGCCAGCAGTACCGGACTAGCGGGAGAGGTTGTCAATGAGCAGTTCTTC
CASSTGLAGEVVNEQFF
>TRBJ1-1|.|14|.|TRBV5-5
TGTGCCAGCACCCCGGGACGGGCGAACACTGAAGCTTTCTTT
CASTPGRANTEAFF
>TRBJ2-1|.|13|.|TRBV14
TGTGCCAGCAGCCAAGTTACGTACAATGAGCAGTTCTTC
CASSQVTYNEQFF
>TRBJ1-1|.|15|.|TRBV10-3
TGTGCCATCAGTGAGGGGGAACCTATGAACACTGAAGCTTTCTTT
CAISEGEPMNTEAFF
>TRBJ1-1|.|12|TRBD1|TRBV6-1
TGTGCCAGCAACAGGGGTGACACTGAAGCTTTCTTT
CASNRGDTEAFF
>TRBJ1-1|few|16|.|TRBV4-1
TGCGCCAGCAGCCAAGTGCTCGGCAGACCAAACACTGAAGCTTTCTTT
CASSQVLGRPNTEAFF
>TRBJ2-2|.|14|.|TRBV9
TGTGCCAGCCAGGGATCCCCGAACACCGGGGAGCTGTTTTTT
CASQGSPNTGELFF
>TRBJ1-2|once|16|.|TRBV4-3
TGCGCCAGCAGCCAAGAGGGGTCCCGTACTAACTATGGCTACACCTTC
CASSQEGSRTNYGYTF
>TRBJ1-1|.|15|.|TRBV7-6
TGTGCCAGCAGCTTACCATGGGGGCTGGGGACTGAAGCTTTCTTT
CASSLPWGLGTEAFF
>TRBJ1-5|.|15|.|TRBV6-5
TGTGCCAGCAGTTATACTCGGTATAGCAATCAGCCCCAGCATTTT
CASSYTRYSNQPQHF
>TRBJ2-3|.|17|TRBD2|TRBV5-1
TGCGCCAGCGCGAGTTATTCGACGGGACTAGGATCAGATACGCAGTATTTT
CASASYSTGLGSDTQYF
>TRBJ2-5|.|16|.|TRBV6-5
TGTGCCAGCAGTTTCCCTGACTCTGGGGGCGTTGAGACCCAGTACTTC
CASSFPDSGGVETQYF
>TRBJ2-2|.|11|.|TRBV6-2/TRBV6-3
TGTGCCAGCAGTTTCCCCGGGGAGCTGTTTTTT
CASSFPGELFF
>TRBJ1-2|.|13|TRBD1|TRBV6-1
TGTGCCAGCAGGATGCAGGGGGCGGTTGGCTACACCTTC
CASRMQGAVGYTF
>TRBJ1-5|.|15|.|TRBV6-5
TGTGCCAGCAGTTACTCAGGGAATAGCAATCAGCCCCAGCATTTT
CASSYSGNSNQPQHF
>TRBJ2-2|.|15|TRBD1|TRBV11-1
TGTGCCAGCAGCTTTCAGGGGGCGCCGACCGGGGAGCTGTTTTTT
CASSFQGAPTGELFF
>TRBJ2-7|.|11|.|TRBV7-6
TGTGCCAGCAGCTCGGCGGGGGAGCAGTACTTC
CASSSAGEQYF
>TRBJ2-3|.|15|TRBD2|TRBV5-8
TGTGCCAGCGAGCCCGGACTAGCGGGTATAGATACGCAGTATTTT
CASEPGLAGIDTQYF
>TRBJ2-1|.|14|.|TRBV11-1
TGTGCCAGCAGGGTCGGGCAGGGCAACAATGAGCAGTTCTTC
CASRVGQGNNEQFF
>TRBJ2-2|.|17|TRBD1|TRBV11-1
TGTGCCAGCAGCGTGAAAAGGACAGGGAGAGGCACCGGGGAGCTGTTTTTT
CASSVKRTGRGTGELFF
>TRBJ1-1|.|16|.|TRBV10-1
TGCGCCAGCACCGAAAGTGGGCAGCTCATGAACACTGAAGCTTTCTTT
CASTESGQLMNTEAFF
>TRBJ1-2|few|14|.|TRBV30
TGTGCCTGGCGACGGTGGGGCTCACCCTATGGCTACACCTTC
CAWRRWGSPYGYTF
>TRBJ2-7|once|11|.|TRBV2
TGTGCCAGCAGGGAAACCTACGAGCAGTACTTC
CASRETYEQYF
>TRBJ2-1|.|14|TRBD2|TRBV18
TGTGCCAGCTCTGCAGCGGGGGGTTACAATGAGCAGTTCTTC
CASSAAGGYNEQFF
>TRBJ2-2|.|16|TRBD1|TRBV28
TGTGCCAGCATCTCGCGGGGGACAGGGAGGACCGGGGAGCTGTTTTTT
CASISRGTGRTGELFF
>TRBJ1-1|few|15|TRBD1|TRBV4-1
TGCGCCAGCAGCCAGGCCGGGACAGGGAACACTGAAGCTTTCTTT
CASSQAGTGNTEAFF
>TRBJ1-6|.|15|TRBD1|TRBV6-1
TGTGCCATCAGTGAAGCGGACAGGGAGAACTCACCCCTCCACTTT
CAISEADRENSPLHF
>TRBJ2-3|.|15|.|TRBV11-1
TGTGCCAGCAGCTTACTGCGGGGACGCACAGATACGCAGTATTTT
CASSLLRGRTDTQYF
>TRBJ2-3|.|18|.|TRBV30
TGTGCCTGGAGTGTACCCGGGCCGGGAGATCCTAGCACAGATACGCAGTATTTT
CAWSVPGPGDPSTDTQYF
>TRBJ1-1|.|16|TRBD1|TRBV15
TGTGCCACCAGCACCACCTCGGGGGGACAGAAGAATGAAGCTTTCTTT
CATSTTSGGQKNEAFF
>TRBJ1-4|.|13|TRBD1|TRBV6-5
TGTGCCAGCAGTTCGGGACAGGGCGTCCAACTGTTTTTT
CASSSGQGVQLFF
>TRBJ2-3|.|16|TRBD1|TRBV6-1
TGTGCCAGCAGTCCACAGGGGGCTGAACCCCCAGATACGCAGTATTTT
CASSPQGAEPPDTQYF
>TRBJ2-3|.|16|.|TRBV5-1
TGCGCCAGCAGCTTGGTCATACAGGAGGGCACAGATACGCAGTATTTT
CASSLVIQEGTDTQYF
>TRBJ2-1|.|15|.|TRBV29-1
TGCAGCGTTGCTTCCCCACAGGGTCTTGGGGCTGAGCAGTTCTTC
CSVASPQGLGAEQFF
>TRBJ2-5|.|12|.|TRBV4-2
TGTGCCAGCAGCCCGGGAGACGAGACCCAGTACTTC
CASSPGDETQYF
>TRBJ2-1|.|15|.|TRBV6-4
TGTGCCAGCAGTGACTCGGCGGGCTCCTACAATGAGCAGTTCTTC
CASSDSAGSYNEQFF